This T cell receptor (beta chain) appears in the sequencing data of a study of shared clonotypes between healthy human individuals. Study outcomes and limitations: Despite large depth, rarefaction showed incomplete sorted-subset sequencing. It was expected that sequencing depth would affect clonotype sharing among donors.

CD8 cells classed as naive were CD45RO-negative and positively selected for CCR7, excluding terminally differentiated effector memory CD45RA+ cells. Per germline, CDR1 MDHEN and CDR2 SYDVKM. Unmatched junction bases numbered 10, after V lost 8 bases and J lost 0 bases. This CDR3 is 17 amino acids long. About this clone itself: Antigen unknown.

In replicate PCRs of sorted subsets, roughly 190 ng DNA, approximately 30,000 T cell genomes, was used. Generated by immunoSEQ multiplex PCR, the TCRdb table keeps only in-frame clones and is missing some. This sample has about 550,000 clones, with roughly 95% found just once. The sequence came from a woman aged 25 to 45 in good health. Specimen: naive CD8+ T cells sorted from blood. This chain links TRBV28 with TRBJ2-6, with 7 bases aligning to TRBD1. The CDR3: CASEETGPISGANVLTF. In nucleotides, the CDR3 is TGTGCCAGCGAAGAGACAGGGCCAATCTCTGGGGCCAACGTCCTGACTTTC.